A single sample gave rise to the 10 T cell receptor beta chains below, sequenced in a study of blood T cell repertoires in COVID-19 (dated by TCRdb to about 2020). Library preparation employed the immunoSEQ multiplex PCR assay. Held by TCRdb, this immuneACCESS table contains in-frame sequences only and omits some clones. Under half of the omission traces to an unresolved V gene where checked; the cause of the rest is unknown. For this sample there are 410,000 or so clones; approximately 89% appear just once. The top ten constitute around 1.5% of the sample. Specimen: peripheral blood. Every receptor here comes from a middle-aged woman with COVID-19, enrolled during active disease.

The chain links TRBV11-2 to TRBJ1-1, with D possibly TRBD1 on 6 matching bases. The CDR3 extends over 16 amino acids. V was clipped by 0 bases and J by 2 bases, with 13 bases between them. CDR1 and CDR2 from the germline V gene are SGHAT and FQNNGV. The CDR3 loop reads CASSLDLGTLNTEAFF. CDR3 in DNA: TGTGCCAGCAGCTTAGACCTCGGGACACTAAACACTGAAGCTTTCTTT.

The rearrangement joins TRBV5-5 to TRBJ1-2; perhaps TRBD1 as D (5 bases). The ends were cut back, 4 bases at V and 10 bases at J, with 14 bases in the middle. This CDR3 is 12 amino acids long. CDR1 is SGHKS and CDR2 is YYEKEE in the germline V gene (reference sequence). CDR3 bases: TGTGCCAGCAGCCTAGGGGCCCGACTCTACACCTTC. The encoded protein is CASSLGARLYTF.

V is TRBV28 and J is TRBJ1-5; no clear D gene. The CDR3 covers 13 residues. Germline V gene lookup returns CDR1 MDHEN and CDR2 SYDVKM. The V gene lost 8 bases and the J gene lost 4 bases, with 12 bases spanning the gap. DNA of the CDR3: TGTGCCAGCCTCCCTTTTCGGAATCAGCCCCAGCATTTT. Residues: CASLPFRNQPQHF.

The chain links TRBV4-2 to TRBJ2-6, with 10 positions matching TRBD1. There are 17 residues in the CDR3. Germline loops: CDR1 LGHNA, CDR2 YNFKEQ. J lost 1 base, V lost 8 bases, and 8 bases had no gene match. The CDR3 DNA follows: TGTGCCAGCGGAGGGACAGGGGAACATTCTGGGGCCAACGTCCTGACTTTC. Its protein is CASGGTGEHSGANVLTF.

CDR3 nucleotides: TGTGCCAGCAGCTTAGGCGGTATACTAGCCAAAAACATTCAGTACTTC. It codes for CASSLGGILAKNIQYF. The V and J genes are TRBV7-2 and TRBJ2-4; D gene uncertain. The CDR3 length is 16 residues. Trimming took 1 base from V and 0 from J, leaving 10 bases between them. Per germline, CDR1 SGHTA and CDR2 FQGNSA.

This chain links TRBV2 with TRBJ2-5; the match to TRBD2 covers 16 bases. V was clipped by 4 bases and J by 4 bases; unmatched bases: 3. CDR1 and CDR2 (germline): SNHLY, FYNNEI. This CDR3 has 16 residues. The CDR3 DNA follows: TGTGCCAGCAGTGGGGGGACTAGCGGGAGGGGAGAGACCCAGTACTTC. Protein: CASSGGTSGRGETQYF. Variable domain in full (rest from reference TRBV2 and TRBJ2-5): EPEVTQTPSHQVTQMGQEVILRCVPISNHLYFYWYRQILGQKVEFLVSFYNNEISEKSEIFDDQFSVERPDGSNFTLKIRSTKLEDSAMYFCASSGGTSGRGETQYFGPGTRLLVL.

There are a few counts of this clone. The gene calls are TRBV6-5 and TRBJ2-1; D not certain. The length of the CDR3 is 16 residues. V shed 4 bases and J shed 0 bases, with 13 bases lying between them. Germline CDR1 and CDR2: MNHEY and SVGAGI. For the CDR3, the DNA is TGTGCCAGCAGTTTCCGAGTTTGGAGCTCCTACAATGAGCAGTTCTTC. This translates into CASSFRVWSSYNEQFF.

CDR3 nucleotide sequence: TGTGCCAGCAGTTTGTCCCCGGGAGGTTACTCCTACGAGCAGTACTTC. Translating gives CASSLSPGGYSYEQYF. This sequence joins TRBV27 and TRBJ2-7; 7 bases are a match to TRBD2. The J segment lost 0 bases and the V segment lost 3 bases, leaving 8 bases of the junction unmatched. CDR1 MNHEY and CDR2 SMNVEV come from the germline V gene (reference sequence). The CDR3 has 16 residues.

CDR3 residues: CALLPNRGVWNEAFF. The CDR3 coding sequence is TGTGCCCTACTTCCAAACAGGGGAGTATGGAATGAAGCTTTCTTT. The J gene is TRBJ1-1, the V gene TRBV6-5; 7 positions match TRBD1. This CDR3 contains 15 residues. Germline CDR1 MNHEY, CDR2 SVGAGI. The ends lost 11 bases at V and 7 bases at J; junction bases unmatched: 19.

The chain has TRBV2 and TRBJ2-2; weak D call: TRBD2 (6 bases). Trimming stripped 6 bases from V and 4 bases from J, with 15 bases between. Germline CDR1 reads SNHLY; CDR2 reads FYNNEI. The CDR3 runs 15 residues. CDR3 DNA sequence: TGTGCCAGCAGGCCCCCCCGGGACTCCACCGGGGAGCTGTTTTTT. This encodes CASRPPRDSTGELFF.